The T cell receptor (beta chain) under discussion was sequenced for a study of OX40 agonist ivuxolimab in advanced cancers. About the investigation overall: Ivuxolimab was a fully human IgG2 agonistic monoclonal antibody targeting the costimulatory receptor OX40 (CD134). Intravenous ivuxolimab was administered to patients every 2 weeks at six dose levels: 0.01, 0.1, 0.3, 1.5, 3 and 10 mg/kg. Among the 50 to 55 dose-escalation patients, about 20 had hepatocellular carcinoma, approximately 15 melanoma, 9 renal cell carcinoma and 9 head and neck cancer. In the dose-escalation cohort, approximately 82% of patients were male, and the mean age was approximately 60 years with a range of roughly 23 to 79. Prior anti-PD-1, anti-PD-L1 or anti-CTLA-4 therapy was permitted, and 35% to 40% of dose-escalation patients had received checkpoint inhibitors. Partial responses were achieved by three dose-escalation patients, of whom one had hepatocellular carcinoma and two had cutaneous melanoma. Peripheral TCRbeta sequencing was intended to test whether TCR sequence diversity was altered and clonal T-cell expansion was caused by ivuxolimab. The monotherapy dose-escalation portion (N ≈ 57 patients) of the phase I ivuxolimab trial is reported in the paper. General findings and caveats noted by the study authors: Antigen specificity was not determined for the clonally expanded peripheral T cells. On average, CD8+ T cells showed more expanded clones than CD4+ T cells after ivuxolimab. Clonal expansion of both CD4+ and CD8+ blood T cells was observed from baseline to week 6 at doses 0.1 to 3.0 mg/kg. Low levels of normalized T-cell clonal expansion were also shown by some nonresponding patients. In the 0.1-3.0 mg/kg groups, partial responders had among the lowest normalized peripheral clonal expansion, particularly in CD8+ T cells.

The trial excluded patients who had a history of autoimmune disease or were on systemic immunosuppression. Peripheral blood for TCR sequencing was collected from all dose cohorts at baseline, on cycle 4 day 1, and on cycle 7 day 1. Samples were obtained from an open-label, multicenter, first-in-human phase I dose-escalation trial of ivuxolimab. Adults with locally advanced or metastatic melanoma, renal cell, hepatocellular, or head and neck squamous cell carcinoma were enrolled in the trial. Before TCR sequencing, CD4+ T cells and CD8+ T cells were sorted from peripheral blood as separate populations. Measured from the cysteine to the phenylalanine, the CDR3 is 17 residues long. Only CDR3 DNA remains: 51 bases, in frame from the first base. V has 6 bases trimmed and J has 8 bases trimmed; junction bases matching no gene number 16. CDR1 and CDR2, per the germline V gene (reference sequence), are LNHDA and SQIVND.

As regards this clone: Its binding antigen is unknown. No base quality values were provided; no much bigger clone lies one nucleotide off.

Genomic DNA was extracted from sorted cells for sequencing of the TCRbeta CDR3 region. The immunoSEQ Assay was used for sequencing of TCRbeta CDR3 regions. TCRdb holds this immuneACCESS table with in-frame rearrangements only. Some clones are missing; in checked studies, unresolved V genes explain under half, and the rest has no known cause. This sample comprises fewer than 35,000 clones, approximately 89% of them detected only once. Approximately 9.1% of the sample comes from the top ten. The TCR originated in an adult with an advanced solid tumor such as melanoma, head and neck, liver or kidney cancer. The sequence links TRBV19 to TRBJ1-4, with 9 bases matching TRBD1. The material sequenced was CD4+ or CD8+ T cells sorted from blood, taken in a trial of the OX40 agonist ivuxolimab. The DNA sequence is TGTGCCAGTAGAACCCCCCTTGACCCCGGGACAGGGGAAAAACTGTTTTTT. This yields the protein CASRTPLDPGTGEKLFF. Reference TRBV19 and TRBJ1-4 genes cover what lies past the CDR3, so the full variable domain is DGGITQSPKYLFRKEGQNVTLSCEQNLNHDAMYWYRQDPGQGLRLIYYSQIVNDFQKGDIAEGYSVSREKKESFPLTVTSAQKNPTAFYLCASRTPLDPGTGEKLFFGSGTQLSVL.